This TCR delta chain emerged from a study of DNA immune sequencing with unique molecular identifiers. In the study overall: Inputs: 95 to 100 ng DNA from enriched γδ cells, 0.9 to 1 ug from non-enriched PBMCs.

This clone was observed a handful of times. Its antigen is unknown. Overall study findings and caveats: Healthy donor TRD clonotypes most often used TRDV2 joined to TRDJ1. Top 5 clonotypes made up over half of productive TRD molecules in several healthy donors. Novel TRD sequences not targeted by the primers cannot be detected.

The CDR3 runs to 21 residues. CDR1 is TSWWSYY, CDR2 QGS, per germline. V lost 1 base to trimming and J lost 0 bases; unmatched junction nucleotides: 21. Primers for all 8 TRDV and 4 TRDJ genes amplified genomic DNA in 32-plex. A 12-nucleotide UMI was added during 2 to 3 barcoding PCR cycles before adapter PCR. TCRdb reapplied CATT to the multiplex PCR reads. The repertoire includes under 2,500 delta-chain clones, 11% to 15% of them detected once, and around 49% sits in the top ten. The chain recombines TRDV1 with TRDJ4, with 9 positions matching TRDD3. Here the J gene came from matching the DNA to germline, since TCRdb omits it. The sample consisted of gamma-delta T cells enriched from blood buffy coat, or unenriched PBMCs (not recorded which). The receptor's source is a human donor in good health. The chain's CDR3 is CALGEPVLRTGWGIKPRPLIF. The CDR3 DNA follows: TGTGCTCTTGGGGAACCGGTCCTACGAACGGGCTGGGGGATCAAACCCAGACCCCTGATCTTT.